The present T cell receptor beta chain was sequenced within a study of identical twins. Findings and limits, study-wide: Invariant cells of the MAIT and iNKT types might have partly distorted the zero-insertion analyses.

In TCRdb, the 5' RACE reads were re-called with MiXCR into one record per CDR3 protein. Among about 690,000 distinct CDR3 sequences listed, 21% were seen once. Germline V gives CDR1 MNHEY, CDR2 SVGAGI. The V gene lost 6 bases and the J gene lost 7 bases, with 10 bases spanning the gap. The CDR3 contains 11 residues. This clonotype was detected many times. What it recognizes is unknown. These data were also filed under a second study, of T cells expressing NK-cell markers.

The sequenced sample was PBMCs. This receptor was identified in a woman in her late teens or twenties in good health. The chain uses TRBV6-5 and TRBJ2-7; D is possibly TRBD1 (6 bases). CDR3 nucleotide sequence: TGTGCCAGCAGCTCAGGGGTTGAGCAGTACTTC. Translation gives CASSSGVEQYF.